This T cell receptor (beta chain) was captured by sequencing in a study of OX40 agonist ivuxolimab in advanced cancers. Study-wide findings and caveats: A proportion of nonresponders additionally exhibited low normalized T-cell clonal expansion. Patients with a partial response at 0.1-3.0 mg/kg had among the lowest clonal expansion.

Enrollment shut out patients with autoimmune disease history or systemic immunosuppression. Points on this clone: What it binds is not known.

TCRdb's copy holds only in-frame clones and misses some; the assay was immunoSEQ multiplex PCR. The repertoire holds 58,000 or so clones, approximately 87% seen once, with around 3.3% in the top ten. This receptor was taken from an adult with an advanced solid tumor such as melanoma, head and neck, liver or kidney cancer. The specimen was CD4+ or CD8+ T cells sorted from blood, collected in a trial of the OX40 agonist ivuxolimab.

CDR3 nucleotide sequence: TGCGCCAGCAGCCAGGGTGGGGGGCGCCCCTACAATGAGCAGTTCTTC. Translated: CASSQGGGRPYNEQFF. The rearrangement links TRBV5-1 to TRBJ2-1; D may be TRBD1 or TRBD2 (6 bases each). This CDR3 contains 16 residues. The V gene's germline CDR1 is SGHRS and CDR2 YFSETQ. Deletions cut 4 bases from V and 2 bases from J, with 16 bases between.